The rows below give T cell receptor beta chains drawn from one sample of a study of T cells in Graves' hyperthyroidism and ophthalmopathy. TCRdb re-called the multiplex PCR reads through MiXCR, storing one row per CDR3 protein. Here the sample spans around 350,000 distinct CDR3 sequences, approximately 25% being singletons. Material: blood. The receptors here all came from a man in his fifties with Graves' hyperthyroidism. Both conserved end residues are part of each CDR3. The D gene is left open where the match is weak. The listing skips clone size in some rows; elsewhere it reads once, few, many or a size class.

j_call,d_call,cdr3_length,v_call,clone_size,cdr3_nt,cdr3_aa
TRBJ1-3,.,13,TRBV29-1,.,TGCAGCGTTGATGCAGGGTCTGGAAACACCATATATTTT,CSVDAGSGNTIYF
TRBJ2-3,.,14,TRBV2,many,TGTGCCAGCATGACGGGTTTCAGCACAGATACGCAGTATTTT,CASMTGFSTDTQYF
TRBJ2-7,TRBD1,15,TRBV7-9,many,TGTGCCAGCAGCTCAACCGGGACAGGGTTAGCCGAGCAGTACTTC,CASSSTGTGLAEQYF
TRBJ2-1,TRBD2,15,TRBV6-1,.,TGTGCCAGCAGCCACCTAGCGGGAGGGGTCAATGAGCAGTTCTTC,CASSHLAGGVNEQFF
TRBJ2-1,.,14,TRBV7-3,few,TGTGCCAGCAGCCCGTCGGGACAACTCAATGAGCAGTTCTTC,CASSPSGQLNEQFF
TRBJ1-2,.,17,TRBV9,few,TGTGCCAGCAGCGCCCCAATTGGAGAGCCGGAGAACTATGGCTACACCTTC,CASSAPIGEPENYGYTF
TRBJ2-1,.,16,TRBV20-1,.,TGCAGTGCTAGATCGGGGACCCACTATCGGATGCATGAGCAGTTCTTC,CSARSGTHYRMHEQFF
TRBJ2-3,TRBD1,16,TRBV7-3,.,TGTGCCAGCAGCCGGGCCGGGACAGGGTATACAGATACGCAGTATTTT,CASSRAGTGYTDTQYF
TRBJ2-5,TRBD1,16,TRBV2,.,TGTGCCAGCAGCACCGGACAGGGCGCCAACCAAGAGACCCAGTACTTC,CASSTGQGANQETQYF
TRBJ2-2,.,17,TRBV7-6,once,TGTGCCAGCAGCCGACACCCCAGTATTGGAAACACCGGGGAGCTGTTTTTT,CASSRHPSIGNTGELFF
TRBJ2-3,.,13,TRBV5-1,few,TGCGCCAGCAGCTTGCGATACACAGATACGCAGTATTTT,CASSLRYTDTQYF
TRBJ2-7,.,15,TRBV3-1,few,TGTGCCAGCAGCCAAGATTGGGGACAAACCTACGAGCAGTACTTC,CASSQDWGQTYEQYF
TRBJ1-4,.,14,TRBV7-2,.,TGTGCCAGCAGCTTAGGGGGACACCTTGAAAAACTGTTTTTT,CASSLGGHLEKLFF
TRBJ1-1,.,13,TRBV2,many,TGTGCCAGCAGTCCTATCCTGAACACTGAAGCTTTCTTT,CASSPILNTEAFF
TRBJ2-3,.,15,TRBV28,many,TGTGCCAGCTACACATACAGGGGGGGGCCAGATACGCAGTATTTT,CASYTYRGGPDTQYF
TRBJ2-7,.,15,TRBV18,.,TGTGCCAGCTCACCACCTGCCTCTGGGGCCCACGAGCAGTACTTC,CASSPPASGAHEQYF
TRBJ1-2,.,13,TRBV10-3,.,TGTGCCATCAGCAACAGGAGTTCTACTGGCTACACCTTC,CAISNRSSTGYTF
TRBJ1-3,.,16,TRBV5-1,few,TGCGCCAGCAGCTACCAGGGGATAAGCTCTGGAAACACCATATATTTT,CASSYQGISSGNTIYF
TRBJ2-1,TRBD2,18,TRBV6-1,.,TGTGCCAGCAGTGAACTGGCTAGCGGGAGCCCAGGGGTAGTTGAGCAGTTCTTC,CASSELASGSPGVVEQFF
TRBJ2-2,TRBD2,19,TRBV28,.,TGTGCCAGCAGATTACCTAGGACTAGCGGGAGAGGAAACACCGGGGAGCTGTTTTTT,CASRLPRTSGRGNTGELFF
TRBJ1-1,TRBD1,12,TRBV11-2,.,TGTGCCAGCAGCATAAGACAGGGGGGAGCTTTCTTT,CASSIRQGGAFF
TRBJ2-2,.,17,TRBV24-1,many,TGTGCCACCAGTGATCAAAGGGTTCCCCTAACTACCGGGGAGCTGTTTTTT,CATSDQRVPLTTGELFF
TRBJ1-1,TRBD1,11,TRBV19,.,TGTGCCGGGACTACAGGGGGTGAAGCTTTCTTT,CAGTTGGEAFF
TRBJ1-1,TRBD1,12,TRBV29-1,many,TGCAGCGTCGAAGGGACAGAGTATGAAGCTTTCTTT,CSVEGTEYEAFF
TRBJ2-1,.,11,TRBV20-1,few,TGCAGTGCGCCGATGGGGGATGAGCAGTTCTTC,CSAPMGDEQFF
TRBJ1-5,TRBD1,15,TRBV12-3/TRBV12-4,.,TGTGCCAGCAGTCTCCGGGACAGGGTTTATCAGCCCCAGCATTTT,CASSLRDRVYQPQHF
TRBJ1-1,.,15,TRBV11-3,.,TGTGCCAGCAGCGCAGGGAACTACATGAACACTGAAGCTTTCTTT,CASSAGNYMNTEAFF
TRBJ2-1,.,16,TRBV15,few,TGTGCCACCAGCCTAACCAAAGGGACGTCCTACAATGAGCAGTTCTTC,CATSLTKGTSYNEQFF
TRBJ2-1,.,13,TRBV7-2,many,TGTGCCAGCAGCTTAGCGAGTTGGCGGGAGCAGTTCTTC,CASSLASWREQFF
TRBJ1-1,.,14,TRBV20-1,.,TGCAGTGCTAAAAAACAGGGACGCAACACTGAAGCTTTCTTT,CSAKKQGRNTEAFF
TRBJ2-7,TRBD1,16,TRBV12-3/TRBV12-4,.,TGTGCCAGCAGTCCGCCCGGGACAGGCTTCGCCTACGAGCAGTACTTC,CASSPPGTGFAYEQYF
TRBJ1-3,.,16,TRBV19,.,TGTGCCAGTAGTATTGGTGGCAGCCGCTCTGGAAACACCATATATTTT,CASSIGGSRSGNTIYF
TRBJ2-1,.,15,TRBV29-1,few,TGCAGCGCCCCAGCGTTGAGGGAATCCCACAATGAGCAGTTCTTC,CSAPALRESHNEQFF
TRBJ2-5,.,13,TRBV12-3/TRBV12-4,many,TGTGCCAGCAGTTTAGGGGGGGCTGAGACCCAGTACTTC,CASSLGGAETQYF